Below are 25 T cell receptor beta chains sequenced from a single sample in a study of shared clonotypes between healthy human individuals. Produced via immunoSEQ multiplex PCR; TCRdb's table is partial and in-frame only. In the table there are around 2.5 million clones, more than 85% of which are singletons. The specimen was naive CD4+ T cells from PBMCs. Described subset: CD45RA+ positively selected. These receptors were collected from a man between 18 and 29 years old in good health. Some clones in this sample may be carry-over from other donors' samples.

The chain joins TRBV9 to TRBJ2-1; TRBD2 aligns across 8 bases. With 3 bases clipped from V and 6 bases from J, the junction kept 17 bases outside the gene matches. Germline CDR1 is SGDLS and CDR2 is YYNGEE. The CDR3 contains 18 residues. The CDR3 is CASSALYLREGGVNEQFF. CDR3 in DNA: TGTGCCAGCAGCGCGCTTTATCTTCGGGAGGGCGGGGTCAATGAGCAGTTCTTC.

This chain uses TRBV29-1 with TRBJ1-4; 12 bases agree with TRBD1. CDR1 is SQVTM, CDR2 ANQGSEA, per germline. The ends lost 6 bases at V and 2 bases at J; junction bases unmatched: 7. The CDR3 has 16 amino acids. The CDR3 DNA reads TGCAGCGTCGGGACAGGGGGCATTTCGACTAATGAAAAACTGTTTTTT. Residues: CSVGTGGISTNEKLFF.

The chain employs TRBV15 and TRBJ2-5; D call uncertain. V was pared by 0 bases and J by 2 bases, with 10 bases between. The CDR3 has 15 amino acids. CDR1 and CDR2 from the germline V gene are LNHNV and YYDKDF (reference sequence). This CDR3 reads CATSRDSPPQETQYF. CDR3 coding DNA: TGTGCCACCAGCAGAGATTCGCCTCCACAAGAGACCCAGTACTTC.

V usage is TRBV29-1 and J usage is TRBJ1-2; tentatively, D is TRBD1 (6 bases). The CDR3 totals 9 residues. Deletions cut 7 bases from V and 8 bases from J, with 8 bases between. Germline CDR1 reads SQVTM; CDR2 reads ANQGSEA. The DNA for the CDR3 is TGCAGCGATGACAGGGGCTACACCTTC. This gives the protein CSDDRGYTF.

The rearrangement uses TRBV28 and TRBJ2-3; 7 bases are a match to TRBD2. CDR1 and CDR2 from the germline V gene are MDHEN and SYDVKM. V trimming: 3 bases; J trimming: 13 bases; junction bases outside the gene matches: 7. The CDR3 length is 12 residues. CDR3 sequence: CASSLAGEIEYF. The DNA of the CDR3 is TGTGCCAGCAGTTTGGCGGGAGAGATAGAGTATTTT.

The DNA for the CDR3 is TGTGCCAGCAGCTTAACGGGACAGGGATTAACAGAAGCTTTCTTT. Translating it yields CASSLTGQGLTEAFF. The chain recombines TRBV7-3 with TRBJ1-1, with 9 bases aligning to TRBD1. CDR1 and CDR2 from the germline V gene are SGHTA and FQGTGA. This CDR3 spans 15 amino acids. V lost 0 bases to trimming and J lost 8 bases; unmatched junction nucleotides: 7.

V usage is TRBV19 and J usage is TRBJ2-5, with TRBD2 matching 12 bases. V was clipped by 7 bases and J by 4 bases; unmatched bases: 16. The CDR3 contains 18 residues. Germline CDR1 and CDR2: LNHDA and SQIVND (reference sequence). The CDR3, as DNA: TGTGCCAGTACGAGCGGGCTTGGGCTAGCGGGAGGGGTAGAGACCCAGTACTTC. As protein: CASTSGLGLAGGVETQYF.

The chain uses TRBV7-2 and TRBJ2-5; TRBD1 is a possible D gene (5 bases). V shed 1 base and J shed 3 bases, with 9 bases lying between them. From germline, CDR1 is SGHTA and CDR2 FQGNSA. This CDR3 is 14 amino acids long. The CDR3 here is CASSLESREETQYF. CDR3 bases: TGTGCCAGCAGCTTAGAGTCCAGGGAAGAGACCCAGTACTTC.

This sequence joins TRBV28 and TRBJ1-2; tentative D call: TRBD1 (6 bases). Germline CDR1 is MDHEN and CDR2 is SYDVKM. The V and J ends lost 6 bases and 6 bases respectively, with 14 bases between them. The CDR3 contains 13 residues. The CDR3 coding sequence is TGTGCCAGCAGCACTGGACAGTTGCATGGCTACACCTTC. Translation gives CASSTGQLHGYTF.

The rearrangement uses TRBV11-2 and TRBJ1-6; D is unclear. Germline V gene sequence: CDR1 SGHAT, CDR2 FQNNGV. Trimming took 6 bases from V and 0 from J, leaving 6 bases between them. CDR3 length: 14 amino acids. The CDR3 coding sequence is TGTGCCAGCAGTATTAGCTCCTATAATTCACCCCTCCACTTT. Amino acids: CASSISSYNSPLHF.

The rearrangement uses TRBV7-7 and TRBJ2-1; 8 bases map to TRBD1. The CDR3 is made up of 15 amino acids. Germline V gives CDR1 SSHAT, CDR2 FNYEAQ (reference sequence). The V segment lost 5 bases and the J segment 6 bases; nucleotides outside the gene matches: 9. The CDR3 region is CASSANRGNGNEQFF. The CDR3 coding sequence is TGTGCCAGCAGCGCCAACAGGGGGAATGGCAATGAGCAGTTCTTC.

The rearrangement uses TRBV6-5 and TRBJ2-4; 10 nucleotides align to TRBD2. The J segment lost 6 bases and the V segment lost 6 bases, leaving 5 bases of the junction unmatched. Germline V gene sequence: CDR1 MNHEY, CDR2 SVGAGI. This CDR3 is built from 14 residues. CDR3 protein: CASRSGLARNIQYF. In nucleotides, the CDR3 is TGTGCCAGCAGATCGGGACTAGCGCGAAACATTCAGTACTTC.

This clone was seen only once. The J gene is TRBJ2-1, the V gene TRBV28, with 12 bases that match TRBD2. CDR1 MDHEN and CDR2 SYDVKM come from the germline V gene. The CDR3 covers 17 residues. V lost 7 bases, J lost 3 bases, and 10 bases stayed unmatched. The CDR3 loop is CASITGGTSGLYNEQFF. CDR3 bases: TGTGCCAGCATCACAGGAGGGACTAGCGGGCTCTACAATGAGCAGTTCTTC.

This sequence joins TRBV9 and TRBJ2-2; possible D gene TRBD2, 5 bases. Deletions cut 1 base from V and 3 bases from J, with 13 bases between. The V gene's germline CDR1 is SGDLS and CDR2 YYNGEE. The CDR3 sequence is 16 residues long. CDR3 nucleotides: TGTGCCAGCAGCGTAAAAGGGAGTGATTACACCGGGGAGCTGTTTTTT. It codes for CASSVKGSDYTGELFF.

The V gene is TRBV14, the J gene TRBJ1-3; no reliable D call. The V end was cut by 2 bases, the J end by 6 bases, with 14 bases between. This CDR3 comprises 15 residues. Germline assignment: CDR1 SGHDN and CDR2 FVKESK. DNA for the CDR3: TGTGCCAGCAGCCAACGAGGGAACCGAGAAAACACCATATATTTT. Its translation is CASSQRGNRENTIYF.

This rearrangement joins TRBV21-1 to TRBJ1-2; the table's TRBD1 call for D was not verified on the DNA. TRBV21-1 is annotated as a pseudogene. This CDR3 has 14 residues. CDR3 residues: CASSKFIRFVGLTF. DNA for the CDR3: TGTGCCAGCAGCAAATTCATTCGTTTCGTAGGTCTGACATTC.

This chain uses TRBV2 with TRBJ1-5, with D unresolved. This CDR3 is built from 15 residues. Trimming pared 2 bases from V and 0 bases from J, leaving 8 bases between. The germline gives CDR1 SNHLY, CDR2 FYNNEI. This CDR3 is CASSESSGSNQPQHF. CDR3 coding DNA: TGTGCCAGCAGTGAAAGTTCGGGTAGCAATCAGCCCCAGCATTTT. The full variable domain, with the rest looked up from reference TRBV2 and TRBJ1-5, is EPEVTQTPSHQVTQMGQEVILRCVPISNHLYFYWYRQILGQKVEFLVSFYNNEISEKSEIFDDQFSVERPDGSNFTLKIRSTKLEDSAMYFCASSESSGSNQPQHFGDGTRLSIL.

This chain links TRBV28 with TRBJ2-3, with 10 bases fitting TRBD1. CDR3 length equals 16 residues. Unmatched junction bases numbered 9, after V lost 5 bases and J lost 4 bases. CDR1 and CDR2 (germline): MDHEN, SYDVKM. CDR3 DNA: TGTGCCAGCAGTGCCCGGGACAGGGGTGTCCCAGATACGCAGTATTTT. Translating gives CASSARDRGVPDTQYF. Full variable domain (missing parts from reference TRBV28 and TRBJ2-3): DVKVTQSSRYLVKRTGEKVFLECVQDMDHENMFWYRQDPGLGLRLIYFSYDVKMKEKGDIPEGYSVSREKKERFSLILESASTNQTSMYLCASSARDRGVPDTQYFGPGTRLTVL.

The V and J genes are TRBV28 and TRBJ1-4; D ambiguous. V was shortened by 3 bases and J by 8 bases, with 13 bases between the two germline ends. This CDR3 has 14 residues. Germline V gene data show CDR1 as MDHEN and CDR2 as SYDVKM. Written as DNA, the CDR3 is TGTGCCAGCAGTTTTATGGGAGATGAAGAAAAACTGTTTTTT. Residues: CASSFMGDEEKLFF.

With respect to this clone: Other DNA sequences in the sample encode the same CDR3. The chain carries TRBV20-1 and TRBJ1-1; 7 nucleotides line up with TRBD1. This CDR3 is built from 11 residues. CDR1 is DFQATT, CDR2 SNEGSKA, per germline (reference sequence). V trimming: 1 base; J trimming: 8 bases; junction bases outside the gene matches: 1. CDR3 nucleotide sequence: TGCAGTGCTAGAGGACAGGGAGAAGCTTTCTTT. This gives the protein CSARGQGEAFF.

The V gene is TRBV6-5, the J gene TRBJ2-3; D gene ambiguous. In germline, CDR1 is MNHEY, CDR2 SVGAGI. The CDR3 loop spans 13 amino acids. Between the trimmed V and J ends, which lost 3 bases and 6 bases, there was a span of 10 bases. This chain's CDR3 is CASSYRSADTQYF. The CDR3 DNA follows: TGTGCCAGCAGTTATCGGTCGGCGGATACGCAGTATTTT.

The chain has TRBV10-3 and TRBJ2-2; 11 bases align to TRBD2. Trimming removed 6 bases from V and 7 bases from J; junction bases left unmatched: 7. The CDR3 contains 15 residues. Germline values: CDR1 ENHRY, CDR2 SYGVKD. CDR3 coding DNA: TGTGCCATCAGCCAACTAGCGGGAGAGGGCGGGGAGCTGTTTTTT. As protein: CAISQLAGEGGELFF.

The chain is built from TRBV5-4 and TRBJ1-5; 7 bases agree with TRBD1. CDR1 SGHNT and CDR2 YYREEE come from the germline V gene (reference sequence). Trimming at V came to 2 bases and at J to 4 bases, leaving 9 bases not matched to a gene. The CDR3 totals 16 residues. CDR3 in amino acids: CASSLAPGQTNQPQHF. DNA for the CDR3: TGTGCCAGCAGCTTAGCTCCGGGACAGACAAATCAGCCCCAGCATTTT.

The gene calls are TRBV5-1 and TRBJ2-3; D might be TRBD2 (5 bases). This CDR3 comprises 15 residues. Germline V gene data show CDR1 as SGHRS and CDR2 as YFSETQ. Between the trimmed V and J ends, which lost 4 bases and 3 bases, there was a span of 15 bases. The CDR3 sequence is CASSPTGDGTDTQYF. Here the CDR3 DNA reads TGCGCCAGCAGCCCCACCGGGGATGGGACAGATACGCAGTATTTT.

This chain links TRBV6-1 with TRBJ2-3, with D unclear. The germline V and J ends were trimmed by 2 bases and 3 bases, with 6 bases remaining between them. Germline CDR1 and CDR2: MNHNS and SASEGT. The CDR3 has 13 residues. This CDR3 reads CASSEFITDTQYF. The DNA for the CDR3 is TGTGCCAGCAGTGAATTTATAACAGATACGCAGTATTTT.